This entry lists 5 T cell receptor beta chains sequenced from one sample in a study of shared clonotypes between healthy human individuals. The table came from immunoSEQ multiplex PCR; TCRdb's copy has only in-frame clones and leaves some out. This table holds some 2,100,000 clones, approximately 96% found once. The sequenced sample was naive CD4+ T cells sorted from blood. Noted subset: CD45RA+ positively selected. All receptors derive from a man between 18 and 35 years old in good health.

The chain has TRBV9 and TRBJ2-3, with 8 nucleotides matching TRBD1. The CDR3 length is 15 residues. Germline V gives CDR1 SGDLS, CDR2 YYNGEE. The V gene end was trimmed by 4 bases and the J gene end by 4 bases; junction bases not matched to a gene: 8. The CDR3 sequence is CASSPRQGKADTQYF. The CDR3 DNA is TGTGCCAGCAGCCCCCGACAGGGGAAAGCAGATACGCAGTATTTT. Full variable domain (outside the CDR3, taken from reference TRBV9 and TRBJ2-3): DSGVTQTPKHLITATGQRVTLRCSPRSGDLSVYWYQQSLDQGLQFLIQYYNGEERAKGNILERFSAQQFPDLHSELNLSSLELGDSALYFCASSPRQGKADTQYFGPGTRLTVL.

The CDR3 is CASSYGTGNNSPLHF. CDR3 DNA: TGCGCCAGCAGCTACGGGACAGGCAATAATTCACCCCTCCACTTT. This chain links TRBV5-1 with TRBJ1-6; 8 bases are a match to TRBD1. CDR3 size: 15 residues. CDR1 is SGHRS, CDR2 YFSETQ, per germline. Trimming at V came to 3 bases and at J to 5 bases, leaving 4 bases not matched to a gene.

The rearrangement joins TRBV5-1 to TRBJ2-1; D might be TRBD2 (6 bases). The CDR3 extends over 17 amino acids. Trimming pared 2 bases from V and 0 bases from J, leaving 15 bases between. Germline V CDR1 and CDR2: SGHRS, YFSETQ. As DNA, the CDR3 is TGCGCCAGCAGCTTAGAGGGAGGCCATAACTCCTACAATGAGCAGTTCTTC. Translated, it gives CASSLEGGHNSYNEQFF.

V usage is TRBV18 and J usage is TRBJ1-3; 9 nucleotides line up with TRBD1. V lost 4 bases and J lost 3; bases outside the gene matches: 4. The CDR3 spans 15 residues. The germline CDR1 and CDR2 sequences are KGHSH and LQKENI. The CDR3 loop is CASSRDRVIGNTIYF. The CDR3 DNA reads TGTGCCAGCTCACGGGACAGGGTTATTGGAAACACCATATATTTT.

The chain is built from TRBV11-2 and TRBJ2-7; D assignment may be TRBD1 or TRBD2 (7 bases each). Deletions cut 1 base from V and 7 bases from J, with 26 bases between. Germline values: CDR1 SGHAT, CDR2 FQNNGV. CDR3 length: 18 residues. CDR3 in amino acids: CASSLVRGGQQGSKEQYF. The CDR3 DNA reads TGTGCCAGCAGCTTAGTTCGCGGGGGACAACAGGGGTCTAAAGAGCAGTACTTC.